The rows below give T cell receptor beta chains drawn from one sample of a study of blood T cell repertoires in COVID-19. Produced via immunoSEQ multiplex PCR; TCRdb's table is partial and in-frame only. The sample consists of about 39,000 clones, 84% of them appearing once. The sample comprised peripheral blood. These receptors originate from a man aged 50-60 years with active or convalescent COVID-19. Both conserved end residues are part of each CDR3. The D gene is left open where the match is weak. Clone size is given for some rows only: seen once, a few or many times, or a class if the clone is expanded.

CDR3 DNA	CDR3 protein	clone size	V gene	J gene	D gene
TGTGCCAGCAGTCCGCCGACAGGGAATGGCTACACCTTC	CASSPPTGNGYTF	-	TRBV27	TRBJ1-2	TRBD1
TGTGCCAGCAGCTTGCTGCGGGGGGGCTCCTACAATGAGCAGTTCTTC	CASSLLRGGSYNEQFF	-	TRBV7-9	TRBJ2-1	TRBD2
TGTGCCAGCAGCACGACAGGGATTACGGGGCAGCCCCAGCATTTT	CASSTTGITGQPQHF	-	TRBV5-5	TRBJ1-5	TRBD1
TGTGCCACCAGCAGAGGGGGAGGAATCGGCGGGGAGCTGTTTTTT	CATSRGGGIGGELFF	-	TRBV15	TRBJ2-2	-
TGTGCCAGCAGCCAAGACCGGGACTGGGCGAACACCGGGGAGCTGTTTTTT	CASSQDRDWANTGELFF	-	TRBV3-1/TRBV3-2	TRBJ2-2	-
TGTGCCAGCAGTCCCGGACAAGCCTACGAGCAGTACTTC	CASSPGQAYEQYF	-	TRBV12-3/TRBV12-4	TRBJ2-7	-
TGTGCCAGCAGCGTGGGGACAGCTGAAAAACTGTTTTTT	CASSVGTAEKLFF	few	TRBV5-6	TRBJ1-4	TRBD1
TGTGCCAGCAGCCTGGGACAGCCGAGCTCTGGAAACACCATATATTTT	CASSLGQPSSGNTIYF	-	TRBV7-9	TRBJ1-3	TRBD1
TGTGCCAGCAAGGAGGGAGTCATTAGCAATCAGCCCCAGCATTTT	CASKEGVISNQPQHF	-	TRBV27	TRBJ1-5	-
TGCGCCAGCAGCTTGGTAGAGGCGTCTGGAAACACCATATATTTT	CASSLVEASGNTIYF	few	TRBV5-1	TRBJ1-3	-
TGTGCCAGCAGCCGGGACAGCTACAATGAGCAGTTCTTC	CASSRDSYNEQFF	-	TRBV6-1	TRBJ2-1	TRBD1
TGTGCCAGTACCCCTGGGGCAGCTTCCTACGAGCAGTACTTC	CASTPGAASYEQYF	-	TRBV19	TRBJ2-7	-
TGTGCCAGTGGGAAGTACGGGGGTCCCGCAGATACGCAGTATTTT	CASGKYGGPADTQYF	-	TRBV19	TRBJ2-3	-
TGTGCCAGCACCCCAGGGGGGAGTCGGAGCACTGAAGCTTTCTTT	CASTPGGSRSTEAFF	-	TRBV6-6	TRBJ1-1	TRBD1
TGCGCCAGCAGCTCTCCTAGCACAGATACGCAGTATTTT	CASSSPSTDTQYF	-	TRBV5-1	TRBJ2-3	-
TGTGCCAGCAGTTTCGGGCGTGACAGGTACGATCAGCCCCAGCATTTT	CASSFGRDRYDQPQHF	-	TRBV6-2/TRBV6-3	TRBJ1-5	-
TGTGCCAGCACCCTCCTTAGCGTAGTGAGGAATGAGCAGTTCTTC	CASTLLSVVRNEQFF	-	TRBV2	TRBJ2-1	-
TGTGCCAGCAGATACGACAGGGATCGCTACACCTTC	CASRYDRDRYTF	-	TRBV27	TRBJ1-2	TRBD1
TGTGCCAGCTCACCTTGGGACACAGAACAAGAGACCCAGTACTTC	CASSPWDTEQETQYF	-	TRBV18	TRBJ2-5	-
TGTGCCAGCAGCCAAGTGTTTGGCAGGTCGGCTGGAAACACCATATATTTT	CASSQVFGRSAGNTIYF	-	TRBV4-2	TRBJ1-3	-
TGTGCCATCAGTGACTCGGGGGGGCGATACAATGAGCAGTTCTTC	CAISDSGGRYNEQFF	-	TRBV10-3	TRBJ2-1	TRBD2
TGTGCCAGCAGCGCCAACAGGGGCTATGGCTACACCTTC	CASSANRGYGYTF	-	TRBV6-5	TRBJ1-2	TRBD1
TGTGCCAGCAGTCGAGGGACTAGCGGCCGCTCCTACAATGAGCAGTTCTTC	CASSRGTSGRSYNEQFF	few	TRBV27	TRBJ2-1	TRBD2
TGTGCCAGCAGCCTACCCGGGACAGGGGAAAACATTCAGTACTTC	CASSLPGTGENIQYF	-	TRBV7-3	TRBJ2-4	TRBD1
TGTGCCAGCAGTAAGGCGGGGGGTACTAGAACAGATACGCAGTATTTT	CASSKAGGTRTDTQYF	-	TRBV2	TRBJ2-3	TRBD2
TGTGCCAGCAGCAGTGGAGCGGGGAATTATGGCTACACCTTC	CASSSGAGNYGYTF	-	TRBV11-2	TRBJ1-2	-
TGTGCCAGCTCACCACGAGCCACTAGCTCCTACAATGAGCAGTTCTTC	CASSPRATSSYNEQFF	once	TRBV18	TRBJ2-1	-
TGTGCCAGCTCACCCCGTTCATTTGGGTCAGGAGAGCAGTACTTC	CASSPRSFGSGEQYF	-	TRBV18	TRBJ2-7	-
TGTGCCAGCAGCTTCCCAGGCCCTTCCTACAATGAGCAGTTCTTC	CASSFPGPSYNEQFF	-	TRBV7-9	TRBJ2-1	-
TGTGCCAGCAGCCAAGAGGGGCGGGGGGCCTACGAGCAGTACTTC	CASSQEGRGAYEQYF	-	TRBV4-2	TRBJ2-7	TRBD2
TGTGCCAGCAGCCCAGGACAGGGGACTAATGAAAAACTGTTTTTT	CASSPGQGTNEKLFF	-	TRBV7-9	TRBJ1-4	TRBD1
TGCGCCAGCAGCCAATGGACTAACCAAGAAACCCAGTACTTC	CASSQWTNQETQYF	-	TRBV4-1	TRBJ2-5	-
TGTGCCAGCTCACCGGGGGGTTACGAGCAGTACTTC	CASSPGGYEQYF	-	TRBV18	TRBJ2-7	-
TGTGCCAGCCTAGGACAGGGGTACAATGAGCAGTTCTTC	CASLGQGYNEQFF	-	TRBV27	TRBJ2-1	TRBD1
TGTGCCAGCAGTGAACAGGGGGCGCGATCCGAGCAGTACTTC	CASSEQGARSEQYF	-	TRBV6-1	TRBJ2-7	TRBD1
TGCAGCGTTGGAGATCCGGTACGGACAGTCCGATCCTACAATGAGCAGTTCTTC	CSVGDPVRTVRSYNEQFF	-	TRBV29-1	TRBJ2-1	-
TGTGCCAGCAGCTGGGAACAGGGAAAGGGCTATGGCTACACCTTC	CASSWEQGKGYGYTF	-	TRBV7-2	TRBJ1-2	-
TGTGCCAGCAGCTTAGCGGCTAGCGGGGGCTACAATGAGCAGTTCTTC	CASSLAASGGYNEQFF	-	TRBV7-8	TRBJ2-1	TRBD2
TGTGCCAGCAAGGGTAGCGCCGGGACAGGGTCTGGCTACACCTTC	CASKGSAGTGSGYTF	-	TRBV5-4	TRBJ1-2	TRBD1
TGTGCCAGCAGTCCCAAGAGAGATACGCAGTATTTT	CASSPKRDTQYF	-	TRBV27	TRBJ2-3	-
TGTGCCAGCATGGAGCGAGCGGGGAAAGAGACCCAGTACTTC	CASMERAGKETQYF	-	TRBV27	TRBJ2-5	TRBD2
TGTGCCAGCAGCGCACGATACAGGGTTGAGACTGAAGCTTTCTTT	CASSARYRVETEAFF	-	TRBV6-5	TRBJ1-1	-
TGTGCCAGCAGCCAAAAGCTAGGTCCCGGGGAGCTGTTTTTT	CASSQKLGPGELFF	-	TRBV3-1/TRBV3-2	TRBJ2-2	-
TGTGCCAGCAGCCCTAGGCTAGCGGGGGGGCCAGGCGAGCAGTACTTC	CASSPRLAGGPGEQYF	-	TRBV9	TRBJ2-7	TRBD2
TGTGCCAGCAGCATCCGGGACAGCGTCCGCGAGCAGTACTTC	CASSIRDSVREQYF	-	TRBV21-1	TRBJ2-7	-
TGTGCCAGCAGTGAGAGGAGAGGTGCATTGGGAGCTCAGCCCCAGCATTTT	CASSERRGALGAQPQHF	medium-sized	TRBV2	TRBJ1-5	-
TGTGCCAGTAGCACTTGGACAGGGGGCTCGGGTGGCTACACCTTC	CASSTWTGGSGGYTF	-	TRBV19	TRBJ1-2	TRBD1
TGTGCCAGCAGTATTAACGGACAGACTGAAGCTTTCTTT	CASSINGQTEAFF	-	TRBV2	TRBJ1-1	-
TGTGCCAGCAGCTTGGTACAGTTGGCGGGTGGCTACACCTTC	CASSLVQLAGGYTF	-	TRBV7-9	TRBJ1-2	-
TGTGCCAGTAGTGCCATTGGACAGGGGGCCTACGAGCAGTACTTC	CASSAIGQGAYEQYF	-	TRBV19	TRBJ2-7	TRBD1
TGCGCCAGCAGCCCCCGGGACTGGTACCAAGAGACCCAGTACTTC	CASSPRDWYQETQYF	-	TRBV5-1	TRBJ2-5	-
TGTGCCAGTAGTAGGGACAACTCCTACGAGCAGTACTTC	CASSRDNSYEQYF	once	TRBV19	TRBJ2-7	-
TGTGCCTGGAGTATCTATTCTAGCCCCGATGAGCAGTTCTTC	CAWSIYSSPDEQFF	-	TRBV30	TRBJ2-1	-
TGTGCCAGCAGCCAAAGGTCCGGCAGGGGCGAAAAACTGTTTTTT	CASSQRSGRGEKLFF	-	TRBV3-1/TRBV3-2	TRBJ1-4	-
TGTGCCAGCAGCGCCCACCGACAGGTTGATTCACCCCTCCACTTT	CASSAHRQVDSPLHF	-	TRBV9	TRBJ1-6	-
TGTGCCAGCAGCTTAGCCAGTTCTAACTATGGCTACACCTTC	CASSLASSNYGYTF	-	TRBV11-2	TRBJ1-2	-
TGTGCCAGCAGCAAGAACAGGGCAGGCAATCAGCCCCAGCATTTT	CASSKNRAGNQPQHF	-	TRBV21-1	TRBJ1-5	-